The 16 T cell receptor beta chains below come from one sample, sequenced in a study of lymphopenia after photon versus proton radiotherapy. Repertoires were generated with immunoSEQ multiplex PCR, while TCRdb's copy carries only in-frame clones and drops some. The data contain 43,000 or so clones, 85% of them singletons. The starting material was peripheral blood, obtained from a patient treated with photon-based radiotherapy. All receptors come from a man in his forties or fifties with gastric cancer.

This clone appeared a single time. The chain recombines TRBV27 with TRBJ2-3; TRBD1 is a possible D gene (6 bases). Germline CDR1 is MNHEY and CDR2 is SMNVEV (reference sequence). V lost 6 bases and J lost 5, with 12 bases in between. The CDR3 has 13 residues. CDR3 nucleotide sequence: TGTGCCAGCAGCCGCCGGGACAAAGATACGCAGTATTTT. This encodes CASSRRDKDTQYF.

The gene calls are TRBV5-1 and TRBJ1-1, with TRBD1 matching over 10 bases. The CDR3 is 14 amino acids. V lost 2 bases to trimming and J lost 4 bases; unmatched junction nucleotides: 2. The germline CDR1 and CDR2 sequences are SGHRS and YFSETQ. CDR3 protein: CASSFRQGATEAFF. As DNA, the CDR3 is TGCGCCAGCAGCTTCCGACAGGGGGCCACTGAAGCTTTCTTT.

This sequence joins TRBV7-2 and TRBJ1-4; TRBD1 agrees at 7 bases. The V gene's germline CDR1 is SGHTA and CDR2 FQGNSA. The CDR3 length is 17 residues. V trimming: 2 bases; J trimming: 2 bases; junction bases outside the gene matches: 8. The CDR3 sequence: CASSLMGQIITNEKLFF. Here the CDR3 DNA reads TGTGCCAGCAGCTTAATGGGACAGATCATTACTAATGAAAAACTGTTTTTT.

The chain uses TRBV29-1 and TRBJ2-5; D not resolved. CDR1 is SQVTM, CDR2 ANQGSEA, per germline. Trimming stripped 7 bases from V and 5 bases from J, with 11 bases between. The CDR3 spans 11 residues. Here the CDR3 reads CSAPHGETQYF. The CDR3 DNA reads as TGCAGCGCCCCACATGGGGAGACCCAGTACTTC.

Remarks on this clone: Other DNA sequences from this sample encode an identical CDR3 as well. This sequence joins TRBV7-2 and TRBJ1-2; perhaps TRBD1 as D (6 bases). The ends were cut back, 5 bases at V and 0 bases at J, with 10 bases in the middle. Germline CDR1 is SGHTA and CDR2 is FQGNSA. CDR3 length equals 14 residues. In nucleotides, the CDR3 is TGTGCCAGCAGCCCCGACAGGACTAACTATGGCTACACCTTC. Its translation: CASSPDRTNYGYTF.

The J gene is TRBJ2-7, the V gene TRBV15, with D perhaps assigned TRBD1 or TRBD2 (5 bases each). The V gene's germline CDR1 is LNHNV and CDR2 YYDKDF (reference sequence). CDR3 length: 14 residues. The V end lost 1 base, the J end lost 3 bases, and 10 bases lay between the germline ends. CDR3 sequence reads: CATSRAEGSYEQYF. The CDR3 DNA reads as TGTGCCACCAGCAGAGCCGAGGGGAGCTACGAGCAGTACTTC.

The chain joins TRBV5-1 to TRBJ1-4, with a weak D call TRBD1 (5 bases). There are 14 residues in the CDR3. V dropped 4 bases and J dropped 2 bases, with 9 bases sitting between them. Germline V gene sequence: CDR1 SGHRS, CDR2 YFSETQ. The CDR3 DNA reads TGCGCCAGCAGCCCGGGACTGACTAATGAAAAACTGTTTTTT. It specifies CASSPGLTNEKLFF.

The chain employs TRBV27 and TRBJ2-7, with no clear D. CDR1 MNHEY and CDR2 SMNVEV come from the germline V gene (reference sequence). V was trimmed by 0 bases and J by 9 bases, leaving 15 bases between them. CDR3 length equals 14 residues. This chain's CDR3 is CASSLSLSLGGQYF. In nucleotides, the CDR3 is TGTGCCAGCAGTTTATCACTTAGCCTGGGTGGGCAGTACTTC.

This clone has only one observation. The V and J genes are TRBV14 and TRBJ2-5; no reliable D call. This CDR3 spans 12 amino acids. Germline CDR1 and CDR2: SGHDN and FVKESK. The ends were cut back, 0 bases at V and 6 bases at J, with 5 bases in the middle. CDR3: CASSQDGQTQYF. DNA for the CDR3: TGTGCCAGCAGCCAAGATGGGCAGACCCAGTACTTC.

The gene calls are TRBV15 and TRBJ2-7, with D perhaps TRBD2 (6 bases). This CDR3 is built from 15 residues. V shed 8 bases and J shed 5 bases, with 22 bases lying between them. Germline V gene lookup returns CDR1 LNHNV and CDR2 YYDKDF (reference sequence). In DNA form, the CDR3 reads TGTGCCACCCGTTTTGGCGGGGAAGGGCCCCACGAGCAGTACTTC. Translating gives CATRFGGEGPHEQYF.

The V gene is TRBV6-1, the J gene TRBJ1-5; D is unclear. Germline-derived CDR1 and CDR2 are MNHNS and SASEGT. The CDR3 is made up of 14 amino acids. Trimming took off 2 bases at V and 3 bases at J, with 8 bases between the two ends. The CDR3 here is CASSEMGFNQPQHF. The CDR3 DNA reads TGTGCCAGCAGTGAAATGGGTTTCAATCAGCCCCAGCATTTT.

V and J are TRBV11-2 and TRBJ2-7; no clear D gene. Per germline, CDR1 SGHAT and CDR2 FQNNGV. This CDR3 spans 16 amino acids. Trimming removed 3 bases from V and 0 bases from J, with 15 bases in between. The CDR3 protein is CASSLEWAASSYEQYF. The CDR3 DNA is TGTGCCAGCAGCTTGGAGTGGGCAGCGAGCTCCTACGAGCAGTACTTC.

The rearrangement uses TRBV27 and TRBJ1-5, with 7 positions matching TRBD1. The CDR3 contains 16 residues. Germline V gene sequence: CDR1 MNHEY, CDR2 SMNVEV (reference sequence). V lost 2 bases, J lost 3 bases, and 7 bases stayed unmatched. CDR3 sequence: CASSLRWTGTNQPQHF. The DNA of the CDR3 is TGTGCCAGCAGTTTACGGTGGACAGGAACCAATCAGCCCCAGCATTTT.

CDR3 region: CASSFGGGGTDTQYF. CDR3 nucleotides: TGTGCCAGCAGCTTCGGGGGCGGAGGCACAGATACGCAGTATTTT. V and J are TRBV7-3 and TRBJ2-3; D is perhaps TRBD1 or TRBD2 (6 bases each). Germline V gives CDR1 SGHTA, CDR2 FQGTGA. The CDR3 loop spans 15 amino acids. V was cut by 3 bases and J by 1 base, with 11 bases left in between.

This rearrangement joins TRBV2 to TRBJ1-2, with D uncertain. The CDR3 consists of 13 residues. Germline CDR1 reads SNHLY; CDR2 reads FYNNEI. Trimming cost V 3 bases and J 4 bases, with 9 bases left between them. This CDR3 reads CASSESQFYGYTF. The CDR3 DNA follows: TGTGCCAGCAGTGAGAGTCAGTTCTATGGCTACACCTTC.

The chain recombines TRBV7-2 with TRBJ2-3; D ambiguous. V gave up 1 base and J gave up 0 bases, with 5 bases separating them. The length of the CDR3 is 14 residues. Germline assignment: CDR1 SGHTA and CDR2 FQGNSA. This CDR3 reads CASSLVISTDTQYF. The CDR3 DNA is TGTGCCAGCAGCTTAGTCATCAGCACAGATACGCAGTATTTT.